The 21 T cell receptor beta chains below come from one sample, sequenced in a study of beta chain features in type 1 diabetes. TCRB transcripts that were expressed got sequenced, as all of the isolated RNA had been reverse transcribed. The data were produced by immunoSEQ multiplex PCR, yet TCRdb's version contains in-frame clones alone and is incomplete. The table has fewer than 150,000 clones, 6.9% seen once. The source material was central memory CD4+ T cells from blood. The receptors were sampled from a woman younger than 45 in good health.

This clone has a count of ten or more. This chain links TRBV23-1 with TRBJ2-4, with TRBD2 identical over 8 bases. TRBV23-1 is recorded as an ORF, its role being uncertain. V shed 10 bases, J shed 1 base, and the junction held 3 bases outside the gene matches. The CDR3 totals 13 residues. CDR3 loop: CATPGGAKNIQYF. In DNA, the CDR3 is TGCGCCACCCCGGGGGGGGCCAAAAACATTCAGTACTTC.

In this sample, this clone turned up a few times. The V and J genes are TRBV20-1 and TRBJ2-2; no reliable D call. The CDR3 covers 11 residues. Germline CDR1 DFQATT, CDR2 SNEGSKA (reference sequence). Between the trimmed V and J ends, which lost 6 bases and 8 bases, there was a span of 10 bases. The CDR3 coding sequence is TGCAGTGCAGCATTTCAAGGGGAGCTGTTTTTT. It specifies CSAAFQGELFF.

This chain links TRBV28 with TRBJ2-7, with D possibly matching TRBD1 (6 bases). The CDR3 totals 16 residues. Trimming stripped 6 bases from V and 9 bases from J, with 27 bases between. CDR1 is MDHEN and CDR2 is SYDVKM in the germline V gene. In DNA form, the CDR3 reads TGTGCCAGCAGGGCCTGGGCCAGGGGAAAGATAGGGATGCAGTACTTC. Its protein is CASRAWARGKIGMQYF.

On this clone itself: The sample has other DNA sequences that encode this CDR3 too. The chain couples TRBV5-4 to TRBJ2-2; 7 bases map to TRBD1. Trimming at V came to 0 bases and at J to 3 bases, leaving 2 bases not matched to a gene. The CDR3 consists of 15 residues. Germline-derived CDR1 and CDR2 are SGHNT and YYREEE (reference sequence). Written as DNA, the CDR3 is TGTGCCAGCAGCTTGGGGGGACAGTACACCGGGGAGCTGTTTTTT. Its translation: CASSLGGQYTGELFF. Drawing the rest from reference TRBV5-4 and TRBJ2-2, the complete variable domain is ETGVTQSPTHLIKTRGQQVTLRCSSQSGHNTVSWYQQALGQGPQFIFQYYREEENGRGNFPPRFSGLQFPNYSSELNVNALELDDSALYLCASSLGGQYTGELFFGEGSRLTVL.

This clone was recorded a few times. CDR3 bases: TGTGCCAGCAGTCGCCGGAGGGACAGGGTACCTGAAGCTTTCTTT. It codes for CASSRRRDRVPEAFF. The V call is TRBV28, the J call TRBJ1-1, with 9 bases aligning to TRBD1. With V trimmed by 5 bases and J by 6 bases, 10 bases remained unmatched. Per the germline V gene, CDR1 is MDHEN and CDR2 is SYDVKM. The CDR3 spans 15 residues.

This clone appeared a few times. The V call is TRBV7-9, the J call TRBJ2-1; 13 positions match TRBD2. J was trimmed by 3 bases and V by 1 base; bases with no gene match: 3. Germline lookup yields CDR1 SEHNR and CDR2 FQNEAQ (reference sequence). CDR3 length: 17 amino acids. The CDR3 region has the DNA TGTGCCAGCAGCTTAGGCGGACTAGCGGGAGTCTACAATGAGCAGTTCTTC. This codes for CASSLGGLAGVYNEQFF.

This clone has only a few counts. The chain uses TRBV9 and TRBJ1-1; tentative D call: TRBD1 (5 bases). The CDR3 is 15 residues long. CDR1 and CDR2 from the germline V gene are SGDLS and YYNGEE. V was trimmed by 0 bases and J by 5 bases, leaving 14 bases between them. The CDR3 loop is CASSVESKGRTEAFF. The CDR3 coding sequence is TGTGCCAGCAGCGTAGAGAGTAAGGGGCGGACTGAAGCTTTCTTT.

The chain carries TRBV6-6 and TRBJ2-3; the match to TRBD2 covers 12 bases. The J segment lost 2 bases and the V segment lost 10 bases, leaving 7 bases of the junction unmatched. Looked up from germline, CDR1 is MNHNY and CDR2 is SVGAGI (reference sequence). The CDR3 is 15 residues long. The CDR3 is CATQGLAGFTDTQYF. The CDR3 DNA reads as TGTGCCACCCAGGGACTAGCGGGTTTCACAGATACGCAGTATTTT.

The chain couples TRBV6-6 to TRBJ2-2; TRBD1 matches 9 bases. There are 15 residues in the CDR3. Trimming removed 6 bases from V and 5 bases from J; junction bases left unmatched: 7. The V gene's germline CDR1 is MNHNY and CDR2 SVGAGI (reference sequence). The CDR3 nucleotides read TGTGCCAGCAGCCTACGGGGACAGGGAACCGGGGAGCTGTTTTTT. Protein product: CASSLRGQGTGELFF.

This clone turned up a few times. This chain links TRBV6-5 with TRBJ1-1, with TRBD1 as a possible D gene (6 bases). The CDR3 is made up of 12 amino acids. Germline assignment: CDR1 MNHEY and CDR2 SVGAGI. Trimming took 6 bases from V and 4 from J, leaving 9 bases between them. DNA of the CDR3: TGTGCCAGCAGCAACAGGGCCACTGAAGCTTTCTTT. As protein: CASSNRATEAFF.

This clone was observed a handful of times. V is TRBV28 and J is TRBJ2-1, with 13 nucleotides matching TRBD2. Germline V gene lookup returns CDR1 MDHEN and CDR2 SYDVKM. J lost 7 bases, V lost 2 bases, and 5 bases had no gene match. This CDR3 contains 16 residues. DNA for the CDR3: TGTGCCAGCAGTTTACGGACTAGCGGGAGCTTAAATGAGCAGTTCTTC. As protein: CASSLRTSGSLNEQFF.

This clone was seen more than once but under ten times. The rearrangement links TRBV10-2 to TRBJ2-7; 9 bases align to TRBD1. The germline CDR1 and CDR2 sequences are WSHSY and SAAADI. This CDR3 region has 12 residues. V shed 8 bases and J 2 bases; nucleotides not matched to a gene: 1. The CDR3 DNA reads TGCGCCAGCGGGACAGGGACCTACGAGCAGTACTTC. Residues: CASGTGTYEQYF.

This clone was detected a few times. This rearrangement joins TRBV19 to TRBJ1-2; weak D call: TRBD1 (6 bases). Germline loops: CDR1 LNHDA, CDR2 SQIVND (reference sequence). The CDR3 spans 14 residues. Deletions cut 7 bases from V and 7 bases from J, with 19 bases between. This CDR3 is CASNRAPPSAGYTF. CDR3 bases: TGTGCCAGTAACAGGGCACCCCCTTCCGCTGGCTACACCTTC.

This clone occurred many times. The chain uses TRBV28 and TRBJ2-4; 7 nucleotides match TRBD1. V shed 6 bases, J shed 2 bases, and the junction held 4 bases outside the gene matches. Per germline, CDR1 MDHEN and CDR2 SYDVKM. The CDR3 covers 14 residues. The chain's CDR3 is CASRLQGTKNIQYF. In nucleotides, the CDR3 is TGTGCCAGCAGGTTACAGGGGACCAAAAACATTCAGTACTTC.

This clone showed up many times. The genes are TRBV29-1 and TRBJ2-5, with no clear D. V dropped 5 bases and J dropped 6 bases, with 10 bases sitting between them. CDR3 length equals 11 residues. Looked up from germline, CDR1 is SQVTM and CDR2 is ANQGSEA. CDR3 amino acids: CSVFREQTQYF. Written as DNA, the CDR3 is TGCAGCGTTTTTCGAGAGCAGACCCAGTACTTC.

V is TRBV7-9 and J is TRBJ2-5, with 12 bases lining up with TRBD2. V lost 2 bases, J lost 2 bases, and 6 bases stayed unmatched. Germline CDR1 and CDR2: SEHNR and FQNEAQ (reference sequence). The CDR3 is 17 residues long. The CDR3, as DNA: TGTGCCAGCAGCTTACCGGGACTAGCGGGCGGACAAGAGACCCAGTACTTC. Amino acids: CASSLPGLAGGQETQYF.

Note on this clone: This specimen includes other DNA sequences encoding the same CDR3. This chain joins TRBV18 and TRBJ2-3, with 8 bases that match TRBD2. The CDR3 spans 15 residues. Per the germline V gene, CDR1 is KGHSH and CDR2 is LQKENI. Trimming cost V 2 bases and J 2 bases; bases outside gene matches: 3. The CDR3 spells CASSPTSGSTDTQYF. CDR3 in DNA: TGTGCCAGCTCACCAACTAGCGGTTCCACAGATACGCAGTATTTT.

Only a few counts were recorded for this clone. The CDR3 sequence: CASRNQGGDQPQHF. The CDR3 DNA reads TGTGCCAGCAGGAATCAGGGGGGCGATCAGCCCCAGCATTTT. The chain has TRBV7-2 and TRBJ1-5; TRBD1 matches at 7 bases. Germline-derived CDR1 and CDR2 are SGHTA and FQGNSA. The junction had 7 bases not matched to a gene; V was cut back by 6 bases and J by 5 bases. This CDR3 spans 14 amino acids.

This clone was counted a few times. The chain joins TRBV19 to TRBJ2-1; weak D call: TRBD2 (6 bases). CDR3 length: 16 amino acids. Trimming took 0 bases from V and 5 from J, leaving 14 bases between them. Looked up from germline, CDR1 is LNHDA and CDR2 is SQIVND (reference sequence). CDR3 nucleotide sequence: TGTGCCAGTAGTATAGATTCGGGACTTAAGGACAATGAGCAGTTCTTC. This gives the protein CASSIDSGLKDNEQFF.

This clone was seen a few times. The rearrangement uses TRBV5-1 and TRBJ1-2; D not certain. V was shortened by 4 bases and J by 0 bases, with 13 bases between the two germline ends. Germline V lookup: CDR1 SGHRS, CDR2 YFSETQ. The CDR3 has 15 amino acids. The CDR3 coding sequence is TGCGCCAGCAGCACCGGCCCGGGATCTAACTATGGCTACACCTTC. Its translation is CASSTGPGSNYGYTF.

A few counts support this clone. This chain uses TRBV28 with TRBJ1-2; 8 nucleotides align to TRBD1. CDR1 MDHEN and CDR2 SYDVKM come from the germline V gene. V shed 3 bases and J 6 bases; nucleotides not matched to a gene: 6. The CDR3 loop spans 14 amino acids. CDR3 in DNA: TGTGCCAGCAGTTTGTTACAGGGGGGGCATGGCTACACCTTC. Its translation: CASSLLQGGHGYTF.